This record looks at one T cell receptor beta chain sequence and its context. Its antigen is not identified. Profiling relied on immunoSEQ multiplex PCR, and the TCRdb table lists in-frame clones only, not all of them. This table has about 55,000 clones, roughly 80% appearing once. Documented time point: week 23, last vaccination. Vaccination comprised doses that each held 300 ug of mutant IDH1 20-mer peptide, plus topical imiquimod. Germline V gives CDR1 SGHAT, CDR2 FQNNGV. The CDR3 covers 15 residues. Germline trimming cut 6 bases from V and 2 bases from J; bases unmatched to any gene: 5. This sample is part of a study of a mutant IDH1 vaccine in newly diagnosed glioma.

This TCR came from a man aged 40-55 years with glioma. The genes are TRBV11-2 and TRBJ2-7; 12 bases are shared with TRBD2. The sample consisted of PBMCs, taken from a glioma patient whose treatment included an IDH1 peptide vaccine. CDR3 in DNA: TGTGCCAGCAGGCCAACTAGCGGGGGGACCTACGAGCAGTACTTC. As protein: CASRPTSGGTYEQYF.